The clone carrying this TCR beta chain has ten or more counts. TCRdb re-derived calls from the 5' RACE reads in MiXCR, one entry per CDR3 protein. This repertoire shows about 150,000 distinct CDR3 sequences, about an eighth found once; its top ten account for over 4%. CDR1 is SNHLY, CDR2 FYNNEI, per germline. Trimming took off 4 bases at V and 2 bases at J, with 13 bases between the two ends. The CDR3 contains 15 residues. This sample is drawn from a study of CD8 T cells in ankylosing spondylitis. The receptor comes from a female donor with ankylosing spondylitis or in good health (not recorded which). The chain has TRBV2 and TRBJ2-3; D remains ambiguous. Sequenced input: blood, either unsorted or a sorted T cell fraction (not recorded which). The CDR3 DNA is TGTGCCAGCAGTGGGAAACATCGAGACACAGATACGCAGTATTTT. Encoded protein: CASSGKHRDTDTQYF.